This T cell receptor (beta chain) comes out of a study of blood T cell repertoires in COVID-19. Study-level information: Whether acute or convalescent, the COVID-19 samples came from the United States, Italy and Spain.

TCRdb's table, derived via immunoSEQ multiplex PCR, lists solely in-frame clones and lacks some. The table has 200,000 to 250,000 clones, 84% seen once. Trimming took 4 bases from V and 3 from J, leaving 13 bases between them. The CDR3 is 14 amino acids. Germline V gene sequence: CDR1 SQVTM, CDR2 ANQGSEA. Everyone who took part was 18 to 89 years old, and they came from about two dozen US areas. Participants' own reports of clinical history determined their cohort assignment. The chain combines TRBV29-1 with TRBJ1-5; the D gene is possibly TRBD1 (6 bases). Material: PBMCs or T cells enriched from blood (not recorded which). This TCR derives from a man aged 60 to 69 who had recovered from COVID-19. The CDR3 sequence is CSVAGQNSNQPQHF. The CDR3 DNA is TGCAGCGTTGCGGGACAAAACTCCAATCAGCCCCAGCATTTT.